This T cell receptor (beta chain) comes out of a study of CD8 T cells in ankylosing spondylitis. Regarding the study as a whole: Reports of some motif variants in reactive arthritis synovial fluid and blood predate this one.

V dropped 6 bases and J dropped 9; count of bases not matched to a gene: 7. CDR3 length: 13 amino acids. The germline CDR1 and CDR2 sequences are MNHEY and SMNVEV (reference sequence). This clonotype was recorded a few times. The antigen is undetermined. Libraries of TCR beta came from quantitative 5'-RACE with molecular barcodes. TCRdb redid the calling of the 5' RACE reads with MiXCR, one entry per CDR3 protein. The profile covers 30,000 to 45,000 distinct CDR3 sequences, with more than 15% appearing a single time and approximately 48% taken by the ten largest. This TCR was sampled from a male donor with ankylosing spondylitis or in good health (not recorded which). Input material: blood. This chain links TRBV27 with TRBJ2-1; 8 nucleotides match TRBD1. CDR3 loop: CASSPRTGPEQFF. In DNA form, the CDR3 reads TGTGCCAGCAGCCCTAGGACAGGGCCTGAGCAGTTCTTC.